The 28 T cell receptor beta chains presented below share a single source sample, sequenced in a study of blood T cell repertoires in COVID-19. Assay: immunoSEQ multiplex PCR; the TCRdb copy retains only in-frame clones and omits some. Seen here are roughly 100,000 clones, approximately 80% observed once, and the top ten hold roughly 15%. Material: peripheral blood. The receptors shown here come from a woman aged 80 or over with acute or convalescent COVID-19.

The chain has TRBV4-1 and TRBJ2-7; D is ambiguous. The germline V gene has CDR1 MGHRA and CDR2 YSYEKL. Trimming took 4 bases from V and 4 from J, leaving 14 bases between them. The CDR3 length is 14 residues. Here the CDR3 reads CASSRSERSYEQYF. In DNA form, the CDR3 reads TGCGCCAGCAGCCGATCGGAGAGGAGTTACGAGCAGTACTTC.

The chain recombines TRBV7-9 with TRBJ1-3; D not certain. The CDR3 spans 16 residues. V was trimmed by 4 bases and J by 1 base, leaving 14 bases between them. Germline CDR1 SEHNR, CDR2 FQNEAQ (reference sequence). The CDR3 DNA reads as TGTGCCAGCAGCTCTATGACGGGAGAGTCTGGAAACACCATATATTTT. It is translated as CASSSMTGESGNTIYF. Looking up the rest from reference TRBV7-9 and TRBJ1-3 gives the full variable domain: DTGVSQNPRHKITKRGQNVTFRCDPISEHNRLYWYRQTLGQGPEFLTYFQNEAQLEKSRLLSDRFSAERPKGSFSTLEIQRTEQGDSAMYLCASSSMTGESGNTIYFGEGSWLTVV.

V and J are TRBV5-1 and TRBJ1-2; D is undetermined. Germline lookup yields CDR1 SGHRS and CDR2 YFSETQ. V lost 2 bases to trimming and J lost 2 bases, with 4 bases between them. The CDR3 consists of 12 residues. The CDR3 bases are TGCGCCAGCAGCTTCCAGAACTATGGCTACACCTTC. Its translation: CASSFQNYGYTF.

This chain connects TRBV11-2 to TRBJ1-2; D not resolved. In germline, CDR1 is SGHAT, CDR2 FQNNGV. V was shortened by 2 bases and J by 7 bases, with 17 bases between the two germline ends. CDR3 length: 15 residues. In nucleotides, the CDR3 is TGTGCCAGCAGCTTATCCCCGACGGGAGGAGGTGGCTACACCTTC. This translates into CASSLSPTGGGGYTF.

In this sample, this clone turned up a few times. The chain has TRBV19 and TRBJ2-7; 9 positions agree with TRBD1. Germline V lookup: CDR1 LNHDA, CDR2 SQIVND (reference sequence). V gave up 2 bases and J gave up 0 bases; unmatched junction bases: 5. The CDR3 extends over 16 amino acids. The CDR3 spells CASSIWGQGSSYEQYF. CDR3 nucleotide sequence: TGTGCCAGTAGTATATGGGGACAGGGAAGCTCCTACGAGCAGTACTTC.

The genes are TRBV18 and TRBJ2-7; 11 positions match TRBD2. The V gene end was trimmed by 4 bases and the J gene end by 0 bases; junction bases not matched to a gene: 5. CDR1 and CDR2 from the germline V gene are KGHSH and LQKENI. This CDR3 region has 16 residues. CDR3 in DNA: TGTGCCAGCTCACAACCGGGACTAGCGGACTCCTACGAGCAGTACTTC. Its protein product is CASSQPGLADSYEQYF.

CDR3 bases: TGTGCCAGCAGCTTGTACGGGGAAAAACTGTTTTTT. It yields the protein CASSLYGEKLFF. The V call is TRBV5-5, the J call TRBJ1-4; D remains ambiguous. CDR1 and CDR2 from the germline V gene are SGHKS and YYEKEE (reference sequence). The CDR3 length is 12 residues. V was clipped by 1 base and J by 8 bases, with 6 bases between them.

The chain employs TRBV2 and TRBJ2-1, with D hard to call. The CDR3 sequence is 14 residues long. Trimming took 8 bases from V and 0 from J, leaving 11 bases between them. Germline loops: CDR1 SNHLY, CDR2 FYNNEI. The CDR3 loop is CASALLSSYNEQFF. Here the CDR3 DNA reads TGTGCCAGCGCTCTTTTGAGCTCCTACAATGAGCAGTTCTTC.

This clone was observed a few times. The V gene is TRBV20-1, the J gene TRBJ1-1, with D perhaps TRBD1 (6 bases). The V end was cut by 6 bases, the J end by 10 bases, with 15 bases between. This CDR3 comprises 11 residues. CDR1 DFQATT and CDR2 SNEGSKA come from the germline V gene (reference sequence). The CDR3 sequence: CSAPKGEGAFF. CDR3 DNA sequence: TGCAGTGCCCCAAAGGGGGAGGGAGCTTTCTTT.

To note about this clone: Compared with germline, one end of the junction differs, possibly owing to a read error. The chain links TRBV18 to TRBJ2-1, with D possibly matching TRBD2 (6 bases). The CDR3 covers 16 residues. Germline V gives CDR1 KGHSH, CDR2 LQKENI. CDR3 bases: TGTGCCAGCTCGCCACTTCAAACGGGAGCCTACAATGAGCAGTTCTTC. Translating it yields CASSPLQTGAYNEQFF.

The chain joins TRBV5-1 to TRBJ1-4, with D perhaps TRBD1 (6 bases). Trimming took off 5 bases at V and 8 bases at J, with 22 bases between the two ends. The CDR3 totals 16 residues. Germline CDR1 reads SGHRS; CDR2 reads YFSETQ. The CDR3 bases are TGCGCCAGCAGTCCCCTTACAGTTGGGCAGGGGGAAAAACTGTTTTTT. It specifies CASSPLTVGQGEKLFF.

J is TRBJ2-3 and V is TRBV13; D call uncertain. The germline V and J ends were trimmed by 3 bases and 6 bases, with 10 bases remaining between them. The CDR3 is 13 residues long. Per germline, CDR1 PRHDT and CDR2 FYEKMQ (reference sequence). CDR3 coding DNA: TGTGCCAGCAGCTTGCGTCGTCCCGATACGCAGTATTTT. It encodes CASSLRRPDTQYF.

This clone was counted only a few times. V is TRBV3-1 (or the pseudogene TRBV3-2) and J is TRBJ2-5, with D uncertain. From germline, CDR1 is LGHDT and CDR2 YNNKEL (reference sequence). V dropped 6 bases and J dropped 5 bases, with 19 bases sitting between them. CDR3 length: 15 residues. The CDR3 nucleotides are TGTGCCAGCAGACCTAGGCCCCCTAGTCGGGAGACCCAGTACTTC. Amino acid sequence: CASRPRPPSRETQYF.

The J gene is TRBJ1-4, the V gene TRBV6-2 or TRBV6-3; D gene unclear. Between the trimmed V and J ends, which lost 0 bases and 8 bases, there was a span of 10 bases. This CDR3 has 14 amino acids. Germline CDR1 and CDR2: MNHEY and SVGEGT. Here the CDR3 reads CASSYSGLLEKLFF. In nucleotides, the CDR3 is TGTGCCAGCAGTTACTCCGGACTGCTAGAAAAACTGTTTTTT.

This chain links TRBV7-9 with TRBJ1-2; D is ambiguous. This CDR3 region has 11 residues. Germline CDR1 and CDR2: SEHNR and FQNEAQ (reference sequence). Trimming removed 8 bases at V and 4 bases at J, with 8 bases between. The CDR3 loop is CASGSSYGYTF. The CDR3 nucleotides read TGTGCCAGCGGGAGCTCCTATGGCTACACCTTC.

The chain employs TRBV9 and TRBJ2-1; 11 bases line up with TRBD2. The germline gives CDR1 SGDLS, CDR2 YYNGEE. V lost 3 bases and J lost 2; bases outside the gene matches: 4. The CDR3 runs to 16 residues. CDR3 sequence (DNA): TGTGCCAGCAGCGAGACTAGCGGGAATACCTACAATGAGCAGTTCTTC. Amino acid sequence: CASSETSGNTYNEQFF. Filled out from reference TRBV9 and TRBJ2-1, the complete variable domain reads DSGVTQTPKHLITATGQRVTLRCSPRSGDLSVYWYQQSLDQGLQFLIQYYNGEERAKGNILERFSAQQFPDLHSELNLSSLELGDSALYFCASSETSGNTYNEQFFGPGTRLTVL.

The chain uses TRBV5-1 and TRBJ2-2, with 10 positions matching TRBD1. The CDR3 consists of 16 residues. Trimming took 2 bases from V and 6 from J; bases not matched to a gene: 7. Germline CDR1 reads SGHRS; CDR2 reads YFSETQ. CDR3 bases: TGCGCCAGCAGCTTATCCGGGACAGGGGCTTCCGGGGAGCTGTTTTTT. Translation: CASSLSGTGASGELFF.

The CDR3, as DNA: TGTGCCGCGGGCCCACCTCTCCCATACTATGGCTACACCTTC. Translation: CAAGPPLPYYGYTF. The chain carries TRBV28 and TRBJ1-2; D remains unclear. This CDR3 is built from 14 residues. Germline V CDR1 and CDR2: MDHEN, SYDVKM. V lost 11 bases, J lost 3 bases, and 19 bases lay in between.

This clone turned up a few times. V is TRBV6-2 or TRBV6-3 and J is TRBJ2-1; 9 positions match TRBD2. V lost 5 bases to trimming and J lost 8 bases; unmatched junction nucleotides: 7. There are 14 residues in the CDR3. Germline CDR1 is MNHEY and CDR2 is SVGEGT. In DNA form, the CDR3 reads TGTGCCAGCAGTCCAGCGGGAGGTAAGGATGAGCAGTTCTTC. It codes for CASSPAGGKDEQFF.

This sequence joins TRBV5-5 and TRBJ2-2; 12 nucleotides align to TRBD2. The CDR3 length is 15 residues. Per germline, CDR1 SGHKS and CDR2 YYEKEE (reference sequence). V lost 4 bases and J lost 5; bases outside the gene matches: 3. The CDR3 sequence: CASSRLAGDTGELFF. The CDR3 DNA sequence: TGTGCCAGCAGCCGACTAGCGGGAGATACCGGGGAGCTGTTTTTT.

This chain joins TRBV5-6 and TRBJ2-4; maybe TRBD1 (6 bases). The germline CDR1 and CDR2 sequences are SGHDT and YYEEEE. The CDR3 covers 16 residues. Trimming took 4 bases from V and 0 from J, leaving 14 bases between them. The CDR3 region is CASSTRQELAKNIQYF. The CDR3 nucleotides are TGTGCCAGCAGCACCCGACAGGAGTTAGCCAAAAACATTCAGTACTTC.

V is TRBV3-1 (or the pseudogene TRBV3-2) and J is TRBJ2-1; TRBD2 matches 11 bases. Trimming removed 2 bases from V and 7 bases from J; junction bases left unmatched: 7. The CDR3 contains 16 residues. The V gene's germline CDR1 is LGHDT and CDR2 YNNKEL (reference sequence). DNA for the CDR3: TGTGCCAGCAGCCAATCTAGCGGGAGGACGGGTAATGAGCAGTTCTTC. Its protein product is CASSQSSGRTGNEQFF.

The chain uses TRBV5-1 and TRBJ2-5, with 7 bases fitting TRBD2. V shed 1 base and J 4 bases; nucleotides not matched to a gene: 4. Germline loops: CDR1 SGHRS, CDR2 YFSETQ. The CDR3 length is 14 residues. The CDR3 is CASSLRIAGETQYF. CDR3 nucleotide sequence: TGCGCCAGCAGCTTGAGGATAGCGGGAGAGACCCAGTACTTC.

This chain joins TRBV24-1 and TRBJ2-3, with TRBD2 matching 9 bases. V lost 3 bases and J lost 4; bases outside the gene matches: 1. The CDR3 sequence is 14 residues long. The germline CDR1 and CDR2 sequences are KGHDR and SFDVKD. The CDR3: CATSDSGRPDTQYF. The CDR3 DNA sequence: TGTGCCACCAGTGATAGCGGGAGGCCAGATACGCAGTATTTT.

This chain links TRBV4-3 with TRBJ2-1; 7 bases are a match to TRBD1. V was pared by 4 bases and J by 2 bases, with 8 bases of the junction left unmatched. Germline loops: CDR1 LGHNA, CDR2 YSLEER. This CDR3 region has 16 residues. The CDR3 nucleotides are TGCGCCAGCAGCCCCCGACCGGACAGGCCCTACAATGAGCAGTTCTTC. Protein: CASSPRPDRPYNEQFF.

The gene calls are TRBV28 and TRBJ1-6, with 8 positions matching TRBD1. This CDR3 comprises 16 residues. Per germline, CDR1 MDHEN and CDR2 SYDVKM. After removal of 5 bases from V and 5 bases from J, the junction contained 8 bases not matched to a gene. Here the CDR3 reads CASSLRQGNNNSPLHF. In DNA form, the CDR3 reads TGTGCCAGCAGTCTCCGACAGGGGAACAATAATTCACCCCTCCACTTT. Drawing the rest from reference TRBV28 and TRBJ1-6, the complete variable domain is DVKVTQSSRYLVKRTGEKVFLECVQDMDHENMFWYRQDPGLGLRLIYFSYDVKMKEKGDIPEGYSVSREKKERFSLILESASTNQTSMYLCASSLRQGNNNSPLHFGNGTRLTVT.

The chain carries TRBV6-5 and TRBJ1-1; D may be TRBD1 (5 bases). Trimming took off 1 base at V and 6 bases at J, with 9 bases between the two ends. The CDR3 runs to 13 residues. Germline lookup yields CDR1 MNHEY and CDR2 SVGAGI. The DNA of the CDR3 is TGTGCCAGCAGTTACTACGGGGGACCTGAAGCTTTCTTT. Encoded protein: CASSYYGGPEAFF.

This clone was observed once. The chain carries TRBV21-1 and TRBJ2-7; the listed D gene, TRBD2, was not tested against the DNA. TRBV21-1 is tagged as a pseudogene. This CDR3 is built from 17 residues. The CDR3 DNA reads TGTGCCAGCAGCAATGTTGAAGCCAAGCTAGCTGGTTACGAGCAGTACGTC. It yields the protein CASSNVEAKLAGYEQYV.